This is a list of T cell receptor beta chains from one sample in a study of blood T cell repertoires in COVID-19. Sequencing used immunoSEQ multiplex PCR; TCRdb keeps in-frame clones, though not all of them. The sample yields tens of thousands of clones, roughly 80% seen once. Sequencing was carried out using PBMCs or T cells enriched from blood (not recorded which). The receptor source for this set is a woman between 40 and 50 years old with acute COVID-19. The CDR3 runs from the conserved cysteine through the conserved F or W. D genes are given only for firm matches. Not every row has a clone size; where given, it reads once, few, many or a size class.

NA	TRBJ1-5	TRBV6-2/TRBV6-3	NA	TGTGCCAGCAGTTACCTCCGGGGTGGCAATCAGCCCCAGCATTTT	CASSYLRGGNQPQHF
NA	TRBJ1-4	TRBV29-1	NA	TGCAGCGCCGAAGGGGATACCAATGAAAAACTGTTTTTT	CSAEGDTNEKLFF
NA	TRBJ1-2	TRBV18	TRBD1	TGTGCCAGCTCAGAAAGGCGCAGGGGGAACGAGTATGGCTACACCTTC	CASSERRRGNEYGYTF
NA	TRBJ2-5	TRBV11-3	NA	TGTGCCAGCAGCTGGACTGGTGGGGAGACCCAGTACTTC	CASSWTGGETQYF
NA	TRBJ2-1	TRBV11-3	NA	TGTGCCAGCAGCTTGCAGAGGAATGAGCAGTTCTTC	CASSLQRNEQFF
once	TRBJ1-6	TRBV19	NA	TGTGCCTCAAAAGGTGGGACATTCGGATCCTCACCCCTCCACTTT	CASKGGTFGSSPLHF
NA	TRBJ1-5	TRBV19	TRBD1	TGTGCCAGTAGTATCCGGACAGGCAGACAGCCCCAGCATTTT	CASSIRTGRQPQHF
NA	TRBJ1-5	TRBV6-5	NA	TGTGCCAGCTCGGGACACCTAAGCAATCAGCCCCAGCATTTT	CASSGHLSNQPQHF
NA	TRBJ1-3	TRBV5-1	NA	TGCGCCAGCAGCTTATCCCGGGGGGGCTTCTCTGGAAACACCATATATTTT	CASSLSRGGFSGNTIYF
NA	TRBJ2-7	TRBV9	TRBD2	TGTGCCAGCAGCGTAGCTAGCGGCTCCTACGAGCAGTACTTC	CASSVASGSYEQYF
NA	TRBJ2-5	TRBV14	NA	TGTGCCAGCAGCCAAGGCGGTAGCCCAAAGACCCAGTACTTC	CASSQGGSPKTQYF